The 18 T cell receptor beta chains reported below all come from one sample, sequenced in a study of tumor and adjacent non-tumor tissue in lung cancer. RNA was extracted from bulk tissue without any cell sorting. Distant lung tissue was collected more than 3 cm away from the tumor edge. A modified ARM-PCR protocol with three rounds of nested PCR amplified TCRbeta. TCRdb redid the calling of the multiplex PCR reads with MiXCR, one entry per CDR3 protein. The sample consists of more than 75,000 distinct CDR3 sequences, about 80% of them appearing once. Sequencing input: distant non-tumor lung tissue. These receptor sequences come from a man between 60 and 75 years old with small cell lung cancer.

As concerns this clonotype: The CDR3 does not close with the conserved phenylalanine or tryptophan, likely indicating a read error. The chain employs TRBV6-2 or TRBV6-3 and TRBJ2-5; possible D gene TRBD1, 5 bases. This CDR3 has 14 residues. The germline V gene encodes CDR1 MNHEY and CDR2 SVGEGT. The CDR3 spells CANSYYRTQETQYI. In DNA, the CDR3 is TGTGCCAACAGTTACTACAGGACCCAAGAGACCCAGTACATC.

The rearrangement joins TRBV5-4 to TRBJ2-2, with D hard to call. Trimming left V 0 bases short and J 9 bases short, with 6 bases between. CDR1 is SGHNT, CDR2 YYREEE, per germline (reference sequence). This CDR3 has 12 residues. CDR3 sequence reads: CASSLGQRELFF. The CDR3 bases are TGTGCCAGCAGCTTGGGGCAGCGGGAGCTGTTTTTT.

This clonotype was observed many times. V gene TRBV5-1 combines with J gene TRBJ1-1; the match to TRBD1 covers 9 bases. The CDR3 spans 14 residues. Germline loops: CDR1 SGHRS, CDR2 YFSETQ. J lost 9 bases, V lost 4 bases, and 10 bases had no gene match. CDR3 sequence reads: CASSRTDRGDKAFF. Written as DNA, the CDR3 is TGCGCCAGCAGCCGGACGGACAGGGGAGATAAAGCTTTCTTT.

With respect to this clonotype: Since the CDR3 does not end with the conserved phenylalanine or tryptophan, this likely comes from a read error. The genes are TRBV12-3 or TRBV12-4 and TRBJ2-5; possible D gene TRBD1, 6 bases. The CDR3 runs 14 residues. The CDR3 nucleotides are TGTGCTAGCAGTTTAATGTACAGGGAAGAGACCCAGTACCTC. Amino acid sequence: CASSLMYREETQYL.

DNA of the CDR3: TGCGCCAGCAGTCAGCTATCCCGGGGGTCTATCTATGGCTACACCTTC. This gives the protein CASSQLSRGSIYGYTF. V and J are TRBV23-1 and TRBJ1-2; possibly TRBD1 for D (5 bases). TRBV23-1 carries the ORF label, with uncertain function. CDR3 length: 16 amino acids. V dropped 3 bases and J dropped 4 bases, with 18 bases sitting between them.

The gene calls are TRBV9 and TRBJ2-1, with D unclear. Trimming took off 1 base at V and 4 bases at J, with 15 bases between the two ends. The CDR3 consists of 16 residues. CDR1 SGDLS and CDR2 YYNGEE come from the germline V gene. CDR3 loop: CASSVTKGFGYNEQFF. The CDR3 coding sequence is TGTGCCAGCAGCGTAACTAAAGGCTTTGGTTACAATGAGCAGTTCTTC.

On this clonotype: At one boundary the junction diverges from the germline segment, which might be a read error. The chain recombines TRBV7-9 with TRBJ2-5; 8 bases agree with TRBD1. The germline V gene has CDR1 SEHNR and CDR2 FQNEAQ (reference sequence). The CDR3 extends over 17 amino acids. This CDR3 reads CASSSPGSGTGGEAQYF. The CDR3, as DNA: TGTGCCAGCAGCTCACCAGGGTCAGGGACAGGAGGAGAGGCCCAGTACTTC.

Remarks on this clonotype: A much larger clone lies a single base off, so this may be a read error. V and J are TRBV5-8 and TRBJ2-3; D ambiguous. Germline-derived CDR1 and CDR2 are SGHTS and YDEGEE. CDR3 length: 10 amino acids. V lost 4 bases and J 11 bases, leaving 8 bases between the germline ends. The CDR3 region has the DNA TGTGCCAGCAGCGTCCATATGCAGTATTTT. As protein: CASSVHMQYF.

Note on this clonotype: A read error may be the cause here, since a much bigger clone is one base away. This CDR3 is CASSPGTPNGQFF. The CDR3 DNA reads TGTGCCAGCAGCCCCGGGACTCCCAATGGGCAGTTCTTC. The chain links TRBV28 to TRBJ2-1; a possible D gene is TRBD2 (6 bases). This CDR3 is built from 13 residues. Germline V gene sequence: CDR1 MDHEN, CDR2 SYDVKM.

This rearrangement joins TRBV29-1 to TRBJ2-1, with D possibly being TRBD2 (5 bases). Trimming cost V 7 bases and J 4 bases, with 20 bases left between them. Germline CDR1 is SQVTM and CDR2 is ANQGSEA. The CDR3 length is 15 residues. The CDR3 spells CSGAPSWEYYNEQFF. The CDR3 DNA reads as TGCAGCGGAGCCCCGTCGTGGGAGTATTACAATGAGCAGTTCTTC.

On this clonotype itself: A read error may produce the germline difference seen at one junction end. For the CDR3, the DNA is TGCCGTGCTAGAGAAGCTAGCGGGATAAGGGTCAACGAGCAGTTCTTC. Amino acids: CRAREASGIRVNEQFF. This chain joins TRBV20-1 and TRBJ2-1, with TRBD2 identical over 9 bases. The CDR3 length is 16 residues. Looked up from germline, CDR1 is DFQATT and CDR2 is SNEGSKA (reference sequence).

The CDR3 protein is CGSSFNSKETQYF. The CDR3, as DNA: TGTGGCAGTAGCTTTAATAGTAAAGAGACCCAGTACTTC. The genes are TRBV11-2 and TRBJ2-5; D not resolved. This CDR3 spans 13 amino acids. CDR1 SGHAT and CDR2 FQNNGV come from the germline V gene.

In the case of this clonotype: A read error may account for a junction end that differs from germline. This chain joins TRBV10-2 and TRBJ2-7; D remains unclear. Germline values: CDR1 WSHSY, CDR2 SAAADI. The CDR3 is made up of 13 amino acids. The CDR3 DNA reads TGCGTCAGCAGTGATAGTAGGGCCACCGAGCGGTACTTC. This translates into CVSSDSRATERYF.

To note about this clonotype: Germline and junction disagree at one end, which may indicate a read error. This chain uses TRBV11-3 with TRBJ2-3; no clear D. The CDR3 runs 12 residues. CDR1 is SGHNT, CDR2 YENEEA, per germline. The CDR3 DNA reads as TGTGCCAGCAACTTAGTCTTCGATATGCAGTATTTT. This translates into CASNLVFDMQYF.

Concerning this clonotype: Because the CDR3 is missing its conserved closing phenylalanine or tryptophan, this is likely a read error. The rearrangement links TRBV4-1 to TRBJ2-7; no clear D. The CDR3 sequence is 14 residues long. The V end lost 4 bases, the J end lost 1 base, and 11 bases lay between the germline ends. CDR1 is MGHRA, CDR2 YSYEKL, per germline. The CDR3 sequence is CASSLAESSYEQYL. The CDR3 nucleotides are TGCGCCAGCAGCCTTGCGGAGAGTTCCTACGAGCAGTACCTC.

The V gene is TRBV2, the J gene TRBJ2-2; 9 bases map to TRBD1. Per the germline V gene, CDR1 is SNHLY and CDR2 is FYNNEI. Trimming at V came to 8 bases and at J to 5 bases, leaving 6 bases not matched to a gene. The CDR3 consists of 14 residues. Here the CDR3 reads CASQFDRGTGELFF. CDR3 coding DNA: TGTGCCAGCCAATTTGACAGGGGGACCGGGGAGCTGTTTTTT.

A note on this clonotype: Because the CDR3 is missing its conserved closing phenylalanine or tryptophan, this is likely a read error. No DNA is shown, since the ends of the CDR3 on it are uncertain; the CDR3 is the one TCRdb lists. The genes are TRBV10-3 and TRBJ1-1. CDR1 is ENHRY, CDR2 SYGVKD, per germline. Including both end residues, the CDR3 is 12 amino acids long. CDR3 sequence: CAIRTNGIEALY.

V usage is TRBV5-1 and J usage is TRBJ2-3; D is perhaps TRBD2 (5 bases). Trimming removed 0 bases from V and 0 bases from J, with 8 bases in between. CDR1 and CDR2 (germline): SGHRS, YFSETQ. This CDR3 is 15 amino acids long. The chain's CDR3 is CASSLVRESTDTQYF. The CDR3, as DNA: TGCGCCAGCAGCTTGGTTAGGGAGAGCACAGATACGCAGTATTTT. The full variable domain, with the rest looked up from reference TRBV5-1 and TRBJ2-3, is KAGVTQTPRYLIKTRGQQVTLSCSPISGHRSVSWYQQTPGQGLQFLFEYFSETQRNKGNFPGRFSGRQFSNSRSEMNVSTLELGDSALYLCASSLVRESTDTQYFGPGTRLTVL.